The 19 T cell receptor beta chains below come from one sample, sequenced in a study of blood T cell repertoires in COVID-19. The repertoire was sequenced with immunoSEQ multiplex PCR; TCRdb's copy has only in-frame clones and lacks some. Of over 200,000 clones in the sample, approximately 91% were seen once. Material: peripheral blood. These receptors originate from a person aged 18-29 years with COVID-19, enrolled during active disease.

With respect to this clone: The same CDR3 can be traced to other DNA sequences in this sample. The chain combines TRBV27 with TRBJ2-7, with D maybe TRBD2 (6 bases). V was clipped by 4 bases and J by 3 bases, with 10 bases between them. CDR1 is MNHEY and CDR2 is SMNVEV in the germline V gene (reference sequence). The CDR3 is made up of 13 amino acids. This CDR3 reads CASSWAGSYEQYF. The CDR3 DNA reads as TGTGCCAGCAGTTGGGCGGGAAGCTACGAGCAGTACTTC.

The genes are TRBV5-6 and TRBJ2-2; a weak D match, TRBD2 (6 bases). Germline CDR1 and CDR2: SGHDT and YYEEEE. V lost 4 bases to trimming and J lost 8 bases, with 18 bases between them. CDR3 length: 15 residues. The CDR3 nucleotides are TGTGCCAGCAGCACGCGGGACCCTACACCGGGGGAGCTGTTTTTT. The encoded protein is CASSTRDPTPGELFF.

V gene TRBV10-3 combines with J gene TRBJ2-5, with D possibly being TRBD2 (5 bases). V was trimmed by 0 bases and J by 3 bases, leaving 5 bases between them. The CDR3 extends over 13 amino acids. Germline V gene sequence: CDR1 ENHRY, CDR2 SYGVKD. CDR3 bases: TGTGCCATCAGTGAGTCGGGAGAAGAGACCCAGTACTTC. It encodes CAISESGEETQYF.

The V gene is TRBV24-1, the J gene TRBJ2-2; tentative D call: TRBD2 (5 bases). Germline-derived CDR1 and CDR2 are KGHDR and SFDVKD. This CDR3 is 15 amino acids long. V gave up 0 bases and J gave up 9 bases, with 13 bases separating them. The CDR3 DNA reads as TGTGCCACCAGTGATTTGGGACCCACCGGGAGGGAGCTGTTTTTT. It encodes CATSDLGPTGRELFF.

The J gene is TRBJ2-3, the V gene TRBV6-5; 7 positions agree with TRBD2. From germline, CDR1 is MNHEY and CDR2 SVGAGI. CDR3 length equals 16 residues. V lost 3 bases, J lost 1 base, and 7 bases stayed unmatched. CDR3 region: CASSYSRGTGTDTQYF. As DNA, the CDR3 is TGTGCCAGCAGTTATTCGCGGGGGACGGGCACAGATACGCAGTATTTT.

The chain employs TRBV6-5 and TRBJ2-1; 7 bases fit TRBD2. The V and J ends lost 10 bases and 8 bases, in that order; junction bases with no gene match: 14. The germline V gene encodes CDR1 MNHEY and CDR2 SVGAGI. CDR3 length equals 14 residues. Written as DNA, the CDR3 is TGTGCCAACCAGATAGTGAGGGCGGGAGATGAGCAGTTCTTC. It encodes CANQIVRAGDEQFF.

There are a few counts of this clone. The chain employs TRBV30 and TRBJ1-1; a weak D match, TRBD1 (6 bases). This CDR3 spans 13 amino acids. From germline, CDR1 is GTSNPN and CDR2 SVGIG (reference sequence). V was clipped by 4 bases and J by 5 bases, with 14 bases between them. CDR3 coding DNA: TGTGCCTGGACCCGGGGGGCTAGGACTGAAGCTTTCTTT. Its translation is CAWTRGARTEAFF.

This chain uses TRBV28 with TRBJ1-5; D is unresolved. The CDR3 extends over 15 amino acids. Germline V gene lookup returns CDR1 MDHEN and CDR2 SYDVKM. Trimming removed 3 bases from V and 3 bases from J, with 12 bases in between. The CDR3 region is CASSFPREVNQPQHF. The DNA of the CDR3 is TGTGCCAGCAGTTTCCCCCGGGAGGTCAATCAGCCCCAGCATTTT.

This chain joins TRBV6-5 and TRBJ1-5, with no clear D. CDR1 MNHEY and CDR2 SVGAGI come from the germline V gene. The CDR3 consists of 13 residues. V dropped 3 bases and J dropped 4 bases, with 7 bases sitting between them. The chain's CDR3 is CASSYELNQPQHF. In nucleotides, the CDR3 is TGTGCCAGCAGTTATGAGCTTAATCAGCCCCAGCATTTT.

The V gene is TRBV20-1, the J gene TRBJ2-7; D perhaps matches TRBD2 (5 bases). V dropped 3 bases and J dropped 4 bases, with 19 bases sitting between them. CDR1 and CDR2 from the germline V gene are DFQATT and SNEGSKA (reference sequence). The length of the CDR3 is 15 residues. CDR3 in DNA: TGCAGTGCTAGTGCCTGGCCGGCTGGAGGTTACGAGCAGTACTTC. As protein: CSASAWPAGGYEQYF.

The chain employs TRBV6-2 or TRBV6-3 and TRBJ1-5; D is undetermined. The CDR3 is 16 residues long. Germline CDR1 reads MNHEY; CDR2 reads SVGEGT. V was pared by 2 bases and J by 2 bases, with 13 bases between. CDR3 loop: CASSYLRGAGNQPQHF. CDR3 coding DNA: TGTGCCAGCAGTTACCTGCGGGGAGCCGGCAATCAGCCCCAGCATTTT.

The rearrangement uses TRBV4-1 and TRBJ2-2; D perhaps matches TRBD2 (5 bases). Trimming removed 0 bases from V and 5 bases from J, with 13 bases in between. CDR3 size: 16 residues. The germline V gene has CDR1 MGHRA and CDR2 YSYEKL. This CDR3 reads CASSQDSFGGTGELFF. The CDR3 region has the DNA TGCGCCAGCAGCCAAGATAGCTTTGGAGGAACCGGGGAGCTGTTTTTT.

The V gene is TRBV28, the J gene TRBJ1-5; D not certain. The germline V gene encodes CDR1 MDHEN and CDR2 SYDVKM. This CDR3 is 15 amino acids long. V was shortened by 10 bases and J by 7 bases, with 23 bases between the two germline ends. The CDR3 loop reads CATDGWRAAEQPQHF. The CDR3, as DNA: TGTGCCACTGACGGATGGAGGGCGGCAGAGCAGCCCCAGCATTTT. Full variable domain (remainder filled in from reference TRBV28 and TRBJ1-5): DVKVTQSSRYLVKRTGEKVFLECVQDMDHENMFWYRQDPGLGLRLIYFSYDVKMKEKGDIPEGYSVSREKKERFSLILESASTNQTSMYLCATDGWRAAEQPQHFGDGTRLSIL.

The rearrangement links TRBV19 to TRBJ1-1; D is undetermined. The CDR3 length is 15 residues. The germline CDR1 and CDR2 sequences are LNHDA and SQIVND (reference sequence). V lost 1 base and J lost 0, with 9 bases in between. The CDR3 DNA sequence: TGTGCCAGTAGTATAGGAGGCCAAATGAACACTGAAGCTTTCTTT. Encoded protein: CASSIGGQMNTEAFF.

The rearrangement links TRBV6-5 to TRBJ1-6; D gene unclear. The CDR3 covers 13 residues. The germline gives CDR1 MNHEY, CDR2 SVGAGI. Trimming removed 7 bases at V and 3 bases at J, with 7 bases between. As DNA, the CDR3 is TGTGCCAGCAATACGGTCTATAATTCACCCCTCCACTTT. Its translation is CASNTVYNSPLHF.

The chain has TRBV18 and TRBJ2-5, with TRBD1 identical over 8 bases. The CDR3 sequence is 14 residues long. CDR1 and CDR2 from the germline V gene are KGHSH and LQKENI. After removal of 2 bases from V and 5 bases from J, the junction contained 4 bases not matched to a gene. CDR3 DNA sequence: TGTGCCAGCTCACCATTGGGACAGGTCGAGACCCAGTACTTC. Translated, it gives CASSPLGQVETQYF.

The rearrangement uses TRBV5-1 and TRBJ1-1; TRBD1 agrees at 8 bases. The CDR3 has 15 residues. V lost 5 bases to trimming and J lost 5 bases; unmatched junction nucleotides: 11. Germline CDR1 is SGHRS and CDR2 is YFSETQ. The CDR3: CASRGQGASGTEAFF. The DNA of the CDR3 is TGCGCCAGCAGGGGTCAGGGGGCGTCGGGGACTGAAGCTTTCTTT.

This chain uses TRBV10-3 with TRBJ2-7, with 9 bases identical to TRBD1. In germline, CDR1 is ENHRY, CDR2 SYGVKD. J was trimmed by 6 bases and V by 2 bases; bases with no gene match: 8. This CDR3 has 15 amino acids. This chain's CDR3 is CAISEPGQGFFEQYF. Written as DNA, the CDR3 is TGTGCCATCAGTGAGCCGGGACAGGGATTCTTCGAGCAGTACTTC.

The chain joins TRBV19 to TRBJ1-5; D might be TRBD1 (5 bases). V shed 5 bases and J shed 2 bases, with 16 bases lying between them. Germline-derived CDR1 and CDR2 are LNHDA and SQIVND (reference sequence). This CDR3 is built from 16 residues. CDR3 sequence reads: CASSWGLQGGNQPQHF. The CDR3 region has the DNA TGTGCCAGTAGTTGGGGCCTCCAAGGAGGCAATCAGCCCCAGCATTTT.